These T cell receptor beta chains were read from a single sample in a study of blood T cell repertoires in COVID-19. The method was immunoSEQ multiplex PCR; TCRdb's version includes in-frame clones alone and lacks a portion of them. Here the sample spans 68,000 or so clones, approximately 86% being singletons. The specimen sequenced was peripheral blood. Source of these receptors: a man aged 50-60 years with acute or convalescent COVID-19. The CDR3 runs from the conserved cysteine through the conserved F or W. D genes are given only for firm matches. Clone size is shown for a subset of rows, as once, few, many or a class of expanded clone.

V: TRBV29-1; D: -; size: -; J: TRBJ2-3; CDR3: CSVVPPFGFGSTDTQYF; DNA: TGCAGCGTTGTACCTCCCTTTGGGTTCGGGAGCACAGATACGCAGTATTTT
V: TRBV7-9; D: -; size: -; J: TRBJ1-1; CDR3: CASSPQVGVDTEAFF; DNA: TGTGCCAGCAGTCCTCAGGTCGGGGTTGACACTGAAGCTTTCTTT
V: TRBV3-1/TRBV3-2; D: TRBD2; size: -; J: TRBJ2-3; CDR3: CASSQVAGGPDTQYF; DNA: TGTGCCAGCAGCCAAGTCGCGGGGGGACCCGATACGCAGTATTTT
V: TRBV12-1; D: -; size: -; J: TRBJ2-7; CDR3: CASSTRDSYEQYF; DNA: TGTGCCAGCAGCACCCGGGACAGTTACGAGCAGTACTTC
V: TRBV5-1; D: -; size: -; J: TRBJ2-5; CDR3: CASSLPGEETQYF; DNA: TGCGCCAGCAGCTTGCCAGGGGAAGAGACCCAGTACTTC
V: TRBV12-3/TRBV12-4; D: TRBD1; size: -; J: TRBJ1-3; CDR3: CASSTGQGNTIYF; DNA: TGTGCCAGCAGTACGGGACAGGGAAACACCATATATTTT
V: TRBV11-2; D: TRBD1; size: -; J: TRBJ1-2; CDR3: CASSSLGQFYGYTF; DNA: TGTGCCAGCAGCTCATTGGGACAGTTCTATGGCTACACCTTC
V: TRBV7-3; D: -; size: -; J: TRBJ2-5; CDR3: CASSLGGWETQYF; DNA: TGTGCCAGCAGCTTAGGAGGGTGGGAGACCCAGTACTTC
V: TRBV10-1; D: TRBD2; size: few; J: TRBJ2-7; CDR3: CASSEVAGGDEQYF; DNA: TGCGCCAGCAGTGAGGTAGCGGGAGGCGACGAGCAGTACTTC
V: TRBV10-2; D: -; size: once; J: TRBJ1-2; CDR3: CASSDEVRGNYGYTF; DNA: TGCGCCAGCAGTGACGAGGTGAGGGGGAACTATGGCTACACCTTC
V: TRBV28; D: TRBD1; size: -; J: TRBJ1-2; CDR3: CASRVTGGRNYGYTF; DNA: TGTGCCAGCAGGGTGACAGGGGGACGTAACTATGGCTACACCTTC
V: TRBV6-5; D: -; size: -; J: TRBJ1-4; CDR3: CASSYRVPGFGEKLFF; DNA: TGTGCCAGCAGTTACCGGGTCCCCGGGTTCGGTGAAAAACTGTTTTTT
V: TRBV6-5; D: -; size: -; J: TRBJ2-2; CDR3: CASSSPYGGDTGELFF; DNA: TGTGCCAGCAGTTCCCCCTATGGAGGCGACACCGGGGAGCTGTTTTTT
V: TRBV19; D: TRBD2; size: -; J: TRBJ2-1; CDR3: CASSSSGQGNEQFF; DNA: TGTGCCAGTAGTTCTAGCGGCCAGGGCAATGAGCAGTTCTTC
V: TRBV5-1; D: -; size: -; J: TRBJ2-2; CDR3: CASSLNSLGTGELFF; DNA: TGCGCCAGCAGCTTGAACAGTCTCGGCACCGGGGAGCTGTTTTTT
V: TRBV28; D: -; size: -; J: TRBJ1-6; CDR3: CASSLVQRGSPLHF; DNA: TGTGCCAGCAGTTTAGTACAGCGGGGGTCACCCCTCCACTTT
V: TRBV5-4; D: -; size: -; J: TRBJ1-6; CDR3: CASSLGQASSYNSPLHF; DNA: TGTGCCAGCAGCTTGGGACAGGCTAGCTCCTATAATTCACCCCTCCACTTT
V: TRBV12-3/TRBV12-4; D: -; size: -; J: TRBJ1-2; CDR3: CASSFGGPYGYTF; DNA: TGTGCCAGCAGTTTTGGAGGTCCGTATGGCTACACCTTC
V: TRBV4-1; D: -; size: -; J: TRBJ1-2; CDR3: CASSQDEVGYGYTF; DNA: TGCGCCAGCAGCCAAGATGAAGTCGGCTATGGCTACACCTTC
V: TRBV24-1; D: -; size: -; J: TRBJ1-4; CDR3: CATSDSSGANEKLFF; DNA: TGTGCCACCAGTGATTCATCAGGGGCTAATGAAAAACTGTTTTTT
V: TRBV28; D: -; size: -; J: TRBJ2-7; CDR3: CASTPALAGHEQYF; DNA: TGTGCCAGCACCCCTGCGCTAGCAGGCCACGAGCAGTACTTC
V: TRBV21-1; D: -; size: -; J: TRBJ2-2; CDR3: CASSKEEGVGTGELFF; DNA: TGTGCCAGCAGCAAAGAGGAAGGGGTAGGCACCGGGGAGCTGTTTTTT
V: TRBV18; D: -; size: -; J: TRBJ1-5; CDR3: CASSRGSNQPQHF; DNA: TGTGCCAGCTCCAGGGGTAGCAATCAGCCCCAGCATTTT
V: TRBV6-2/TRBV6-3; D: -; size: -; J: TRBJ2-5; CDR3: CASSYTHRGGPETQYF; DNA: TGTGCCAGCAGCTATACGCACCGGGGTGGTCCGGAGACCCAGTACTTC
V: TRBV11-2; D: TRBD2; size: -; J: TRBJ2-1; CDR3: CASSFIFAGEGSYNEQFF; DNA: TGTGCCAGCAGCTTCATCTTTGCGGGAGAAGGTTCCTACAATGAGCAGTTCTTC
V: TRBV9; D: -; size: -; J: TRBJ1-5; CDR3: CASSVGPGSGNQPQHF; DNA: TGTGCCAGCAGCGTAGGCCCAGGGTCGGGCAATCAGCCCCAGCATTTT
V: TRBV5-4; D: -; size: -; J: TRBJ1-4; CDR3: CASRSQGNEKLFF; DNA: TGTGCCAGCAGAAGCCAGGGTAATGAAAAACTGTTTTTT
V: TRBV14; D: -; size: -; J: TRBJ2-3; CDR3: CASSREGISTDTQYF; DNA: TGTGCCAGCAGCCGAGAGGGCATTAGCACAGATACGCAGTATTTT
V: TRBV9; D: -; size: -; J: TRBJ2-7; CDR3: CASSAGAGGSYEQYF; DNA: TGTGCCAGCAGCGCCGGAGCTGGGGGGAGCTACGAGCAGTACTTC
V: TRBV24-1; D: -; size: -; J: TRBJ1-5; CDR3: CATSDGRAPSNQPQHF; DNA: TGTGCCACCAGTGATGGCAGGGCACCCAGCAATCAGCCCCAGCATTTT
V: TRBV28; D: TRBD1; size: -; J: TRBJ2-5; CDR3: CASSSTGDETQYF; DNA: TGTGCCAGCAGTTCGACAGGGGACGAGACCCAGTACTTC
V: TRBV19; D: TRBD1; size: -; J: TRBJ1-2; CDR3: CASSLLQGNYGYTF; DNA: TGTGCCAGTAGCCTTTTACAGGGGAACTATGGCTACACCTTC
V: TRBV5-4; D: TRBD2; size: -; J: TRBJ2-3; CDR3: CASSLEPSGGGRNTQYF; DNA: TGTGCCAGCAGCTTGGAGCCTAGCGGGGGGGGGCGGAATACGCAGTATTTT
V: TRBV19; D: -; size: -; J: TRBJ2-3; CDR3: CASSGLGIYTDTQYF; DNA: TGTGCCAGTAGCGGCCTCGGGATTTACACAGATACGCAGTATTTT
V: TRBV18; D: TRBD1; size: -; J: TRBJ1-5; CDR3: CASSPGTGYQPQHF; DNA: TGTGCCAGCTCACCAGGGACAGGGTATCAGCCCCAGCATTTT
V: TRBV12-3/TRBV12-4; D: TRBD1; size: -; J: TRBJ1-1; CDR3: CASSRQGTTEAFF; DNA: TGTGCCAGCAGTCGACAGGGGACCACTGAAGCTTTCTTT
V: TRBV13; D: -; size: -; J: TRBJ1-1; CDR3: CASSLGGGVEEAFF; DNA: TGTGCCAGCTCCTTAGGAGGGGGGGTGGAAGAAGCTTTCTTT
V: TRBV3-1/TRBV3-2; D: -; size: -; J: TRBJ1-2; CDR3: CASSQVSQGPYGYTF; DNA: TGTGCCAGCAGCCAAGTATCACAGGGACCGTATGGCTACACCTTC
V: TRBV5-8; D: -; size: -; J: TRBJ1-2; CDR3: CASSPDSSGYTF; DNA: TGTGCCAGCAGCCCAGACTCCAGTGGCTACACCTTC
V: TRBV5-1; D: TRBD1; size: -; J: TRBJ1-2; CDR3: CASSAGQGAGGYTF; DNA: TGCGCCAGCAGCGCAGGCCAGGGGGCAGGGGGCTACACCTTC